These 25 T cell receptor beta chains were all obtained from the same sample, sequenced in a study of early T cells in non-severe SARS-CoV-2 infection (dated by TCRdb to the early 2020s). Library method: 5' RACE. Instrument used: NextSeq 500. TCRdb cleaned the public reads at Q25 with fastp, built clones with MiXCR and kept in-frame beta chains. Under each unique CDR3 protein, matching rows form one entry showing the most common genes and DNA. The table for this sample lists more than 55,000 distinct CDR3 sequences; 13% of them were counted only once. The ten most abundant clones make up less than 6% of the sample. Sequenced sample: whole blood. These receptor sequences come from an adult who was a healthcare worker with PCR-confirmed SARS-CoV-2 infection or an uninfected control (not recorded which).

This clonotype was found many times. CDR3 sequence (DNA): TGCGCCAGCAGCCAAGCGGCTAGCGGATCGTACAATGAGCAGTTCTTC. Its protein product is CASSQAASGSYNEQFF. The chain has TRBV4-3 and TRBJ2-1; TRBD2 agrees at 7 bases. Germline V gene sequence: CDR1 LGHNA, CDR2 YSLEER. The J segment lost 4 bases and the V segment lost 1 base, leaving 7 bases of the junction unmatched. The CDR3 has 16 amino acids.

The rearrangement joins TRBV20-1 to TRBJ2-7; 7 bases match TRBD1. This CDR3 is 16 amino acids long. V dropped 5 bases and J dropped 2; count of bases not matched to a gene: 15. The V gene's germline CDR1 is DFQATT and CDR2 SNEGSKA (reference sequence). CDR3 region: CSALPNRDSAAYEQYF. The CDR3, as DNA: TGCAGTGCTCTTCCAAACCGGGACAGTGCAGCCTACGAGCAGTACTTC.

This chain uses TRBV24-1 with TRBJ2-1; D uncertain. CDR1 KGHDR and CDR2 SFDVKD come from the germline V gene. V was pared by 5 bases and J by 3 bases, with 4 bases between. The CDR3 has 12 residues. CDR3 in amino acids: CATSGNYNEQFF. Written as DNA, the CDR3 is TGTGCCACCAGTGGCAACTACAATGAGCAGTTCTTC.

This clonotype occurred many times. This chain links TRBV29-1 with TRBJ2-5; 7 nucleotides line up with TRBD2. V was clipped by 5 bases and J by 5 bases; unmatched bases: 8. This CDR3 contains 13 residues. Germline V gives CDR1 SQVTM, CDR2 ANQGSEA. In DNA, the CDR3 is TGCAGCGTTACGGGGGGACCGCGGGAGACCCAGTACTTC. This sequence encodes CSVTGGPRETQYF.

In its sample, this clonotype was seen a few times. V gene TRBV29-1 combines with J gene TRBJ1-2, with a tentative D call TRBD1 (6 bases). The CDR3 runs 11 residues. CDR1 and CDR2 (germline): SQVTM, ANQGSEA. Trimming left V 1 base short and J 13 bases short, with 13 bases between. The CDR3 DNA reads TGCAGCGTTGAAGGACAGGACGACGCCACCTTC. Translation: CSVEGQDDATF.

This clonotype was recorded at least ten times. The chain carries TRBV29-1 and TRBJ2-3; D is ambiguous. The length of the CDR3 is 11 residues. V was clipped by 6 bases and J by 5 bases, with 9 bases between them. The germline CDR1 and CDR2 sequences are SQVTM and ANQGSEA. CDR3 residues: CSVAVGDTQYF. In nucleotides, the CDR3 is TGCAGCGTGGCGGTTGGAGATACGCAGTATTTT.

This clonotype was seen repeatedly, ten times or more. The chain recombines TRBV19 with TRBJ2-1, with a weak D call TRBD1 (6 bases). The CDR3 covers 15 residues. V lost 7 bases and J 4 bases, leaving 17 bases between the germline ends. Germline lookup yields CDR1 LNHDA and CDR2 SQIVND (reference sequence). CDR3 in DNA: TGTGCCAGTACCCCAGGGGAGACGGGATACAATGAGCAGTTCTTC. This gives the protein CASTPGETGYNEQFF.

This clonotype has ten or more counts. This chain links TRBV19 with TRBJ1-2; 7 bases are a match to TRBD1. The J segment lost 2 bases and the V segment lost 2 bases, leaving 5 bases of the junction unmatched. Germline loops: CDR1 LNHDA, CDR2 SQIVND (reference sequence). The CDR3 contains 15 residues. The CDR3 sequence is CASSIQQGTNYGYTF. Here the CDR3 DNA reads TGTGCCAGTAGTATACAACAGGGGACCAACTATGGCTACACCTTC.

In DNA form, the CDR3 reads TGTGCCAGCAGCTTAGACGTGAACACTGAAGCTTTCTTT. Its protein is CASSLDVNTEAFF. This chain joins TRBV7-9 and TRBJ1-1, with D hard to call. The CDR3 has 13 residues. The V and J ends lost 1 base and 0 bases respectively, with 3 bases between them. CDR1 and CDR2 from the germline V gene are SEHNR and FQNEAQ (reference sequence).

This clonotype appeared many times. The J gene is TRBJ1-1, the V gene TRBV29-1, with unresolved D. The CDR3 has 10 amino acids. Trimming shortened V by 7 bases and J by 6 bases, and 9 bases separated the two germline ends. The germline CDR1 and CDR2 sequences are SQVTM and ANQGSEA. Here the CDR3 reads CSALRAEAFF. The CDR3 bases are TGCAGCGCCCTCCGGGCTGAAGCTTTCTTT.

The chain is built from TRBV29-1 and TRBJ2-3, with 7 bases identical to TRBD2. The CDR3 runs to 15 residues. V was pared by 7 bases and J by 1 base, with 11 bases of the junction left unmatched. The germline gives CDR1 SQVTM, CDR2 ANQGSEA. CDR3 bases: TGCAGCGCAGAGAGCGGGATAATGGGCACAGATACGCAGTATTTT. It specifies CSAESGIMGTDTQYF.

The chain combines TRBV5-1 with TRBJ1-2, with D possibly being TRBD1 (5 bases). V gave up 1 base and J gave up 6 bases, with 10 bases separating them. The CDR3 contains 13 residues. Germline loops: CDR1 SGHRS, CDR2 YFSETQ. CDR3 amino acids: CASSLQGSNGYTF. CDR3 nucleotides: TGCGCCAGCAGCTTGCAGGGATCGAATGGCTACACCTTC. The full variable domain, its missing parts supplied by reference TRBV5-1 and TRBJ1-2, is KAGVTQTPRYLIKTRGQQVTLSCSPISGHRSVSWYQQTPGQGLQFLFEYFSETQRNKGNFPGRFSGRQFSNSRSEMNVSTLELGDSALYLCASSLQGSNGYTFGSGTRLTVV.

This clonotype was counted many times. V and J are TRBV5-1 and TRBJ2-3; TRBD2 matches at 7 bases. Trimming removed 4 bases from V and 2 bases from J; junction bases left unmatched: 13. Germline assignment: CDR1 SGHRS and CDR2 YFSETQ. The CDR3 length is 17 residues. The CDR3 reads CASSTQTSAGPTDTQYF. The CDR3 coding sequence is TGCGCCAGCAGCACACAAACTAGCGCCGGCCCCACAGATACGCAGTATTTT.

The chain recombines TRBV29-1 with TRBJ1-2; 11 bases match TRBD1. V was clipped by 3 bases and J by 8 bases; unmatched bases: 5. This CDR3 is 13 amino acids long. The germline V gene encodes CDR1 SQVTM and CDR2 ANQGSEA. The CDR3 protein is CSVDLDRGQGYTF. The CDR3 nucleotides are TGCAGCGTTGATTTGGACAGGGGGCAAGGCTACACCTTC.

This clonotype has a count of ten or more. The chain carries TRBV6-2 or TRBV6-3 and TRBJ1-2; D might be TRBD1 (5 bases). The germline V and J ends were trimmed by 6 bases and 4 bases, with 12 bases remaining between them. The CDR3 is 13 amino acids. Germline V lookup: CDR1 MNHEY, CDR2 SVGEGT. The CDR3 loop is CASSPGPVYGYTF. The CDR3 coding sequence is TGTGCCAGCAGCCCGGGGCCGGTCTATGGCTACACCTTC.

This clonotype was seen repeatedly, ten times or more. The chain links TRBV6-6 to TRBJ1-1; D is unclear. The CDR3 runs 15 residues. V lost 9 bases and J 1 base, leaving 18 bases between the germline ends. CDR1 is MNHNY and CDR2 is SVGAGI in the germline V gene (reference sequence). CDR3 region: CASPGSPVENTEAFF. In DNA, the CDR3 is TGTGCCAGTCCCGGGTCTCCCGTAGAGAACACTGAAGCTTTCTTT.

The V gene is TRBV6-1, the J gene TRBJ2-7; D perhaps matches TRBD1 (5 bases). The CDR3 sequence is 15 residues long. The germline V gene has CDR1 MNHNS and CDR2 SASEGT. V was trimmed by 1 base and J by 5 bases, leaving 15 bases between them. The CDR3: CASSEDTGIRDEQYF. The CDR3 region has the DNA TGTGCCAGCAGTGAAGACACAGGTATTCGCGACGAGCAGTACTTC.

Ten or more counts support this clonotype. The V call is TRBV5-1, the J call TRBJ2-5, with 12 nucleotides matching TRBD2. This CDR3 is built from 16 residues. Looked up from germline, CDR1 is SGHRS and CDR2 is YFSETQ. V was pared by 3 bases and J by 2 bases, with 5 bases of the junction left unmatched. Here the CDR3 reads CASSSSSGGVQETQYF. The CDR3 nucleotides are TGCGCCAGCAGCTCCTCTAGCGGGGGGGTACAAGAGACCCAGTACTTC.

This clonotype came up many times. This chain connects TRBV18 to TRBJ2-1; D ambiguous. CDR3 length: 16 amino acids. V lost 6 bases, J lost 0 bases, and 15 bases lay in between. Germline-derived CDR1 and CDR2 are KGHSH and LQKENI. Written as DNA, the CDR3 is TGTGCCAGCTCGCCCCTGAGCCCAAGCTCCTACAATGAGCAGTTCTTC. It yields the protein CASSPLSPSSYNEQFF.

The chain has TRBV7-3 and TRBJ1-1; 8 bases agree with TRBD1. With 4 bases clipped from V and 5 bases from J, the junction kept 6 bases outside the gene matches. There are 14 residues in the CDR3. CDR1 and CDR2 (germline): SGHTA, FQGTGA. The CDR3 nucleotides are TGTGCCAGCAGCTCTTTGACAGGGGCGACTGAAGCTTTCTTT. It codes for CASSSLTGATEAFF.

The genes are TRBV20-1 and TRBJ1-1, with no clear D. Germline assignment: CDR1 DFQATT and CDR2 SNEGSKA (reference sequence). Trimming pared 3 bases from V and 10 bases from J, leaving 18 bases between. CDR3 size: 13 residues. The CDR3 protein is CSASHGRDLGAFF. The CDR3 region has the DNA TGCAGTGCTAGCCACGGACGCGACCTGGGAGCTTTCTTT.

The rearrangement joins TRBV4-3 to TRBJ2-7; D may be TRBD1 (5 bases). Germline-derived CDR1 and CDR2 are LGHNA and YSLEER. The CDR3 runs to 14 residues. The V and J ends lost 4 bases and 2 bases respectively, with 12 bases between them. The CDR3 is CASSRTAGTYEQYF. Written as DNA, the CDR3 is TGCGCCAGCAGCCGAACGGCAGGGACCTACGAGCAGTACTTC.

As regards this clonotype: A much larger clone differs from this one at a single base, so this may be a read error. The gene calls are TRBV11-2 and TRBJ1-1, with no clear D. Trimming shortened V by 2 bases and J by 1 base, and 11 bases separated the two germline ends. Germline V gene sequence: CDR1 SGHAT, CDR2 FQNNGV. The CDR3 loop spans 15 amino acids. The CDR3 bases are TGTGCCAGCAGCTTATCCCCAGTGGGGAACACTGAAGCTTTCTTT. Its protein product is CASSLSPVGNTEAFF.

This clonotype was detected a few times. The rearrangement uses TRBV27 and TRBJ2-7, with 11 bases matching TRBD1. Germline lookup yields CDR1 MNHEY and CDR2 SMNVEV (reference sequence). This CDR3 is 16 amino acids long. The J segment lost 0 bases and the V segment lost 3 bases, leaving 4 bases of the junction unmatched. The DNA for the CDR3 is TGTGCCAGCAGTTTCTCGGGACAGGGGGGCTCCTACGAGCAGTACTTC. As protein: CASSFSGQGGSYEQYF.

This clonotype has ten or more counts. The V gene is TRBV29-1, the J gene TRBJ1-1; unclear D gene. CDR3 length: 12 amino acids. Trimming took 4 bases from V and 5 from J, leaving 11 bases between them. Germline V gene lookup returns CDR1 SQVTM and CDR2 ANQGSEA. The CDR3 DNA is TGCAGCGTTGGGGGAGGTACGACTGAAGCTTTCTTT. This translates into CSVGGGTTEAFF.